What follows is one T cell receptor beta chain and its context. This record belongs to a study of OX40 agonist ivuxolimab in advanced cancers. The table came from immunoSEQ multiplex PCR; TCRdb's copy has only in-frame clones and leaves some out. The repertoire holds about 44,000 clones, around 93% seen once, with approximately 16% in the top ten. This CDR3 spans 14 amino acids. Germline V lookup: CDR1 MDHEN, CDR2 SYDVKM. The ends lost 5 bases at V and 5 bases at J; junction bases unmatched: 9. The receptor comes from an adult with an advanced solid tumor such as melanoma, head and neck, liver or kidney cancer. This material consisted of CD4+ or CD8+ T cells sorted from blood, taken in a trial of the OX40 agonist ivuxolimab. The V gene is TRBV28, the J gene TRBJ2-7; 7 nucleotides line up with TRBD2. For the CDR3, the DNA is TGTGCCAGCAGTCTCAACGGGGGGTTCCACGAGCAGTACTTC. Translating it yields CASSLNGGFHEQYF.